This T cell receptor beta chain is drawn from a study of identical twins. Germline CDR1 SGHTA, CDR2 FQGTGA. Trimming left V 5 bases short and J 0 bases short, with 11 bases between. This CDR3 spans 15 amino acids. TCRdb processed the 5' RACE reads anew with MiXCR; each CDR3 protein has one entry. The sample yields 700,000 to 950,000 distinct CDR3 sequences, over 9% seen once. This sample was shared with a second study, whose subject was yellow fever vaccine responses in identical twins.

V usage is TRBV7-3 and J usage is TRBJ2-1; D uncertain. The clonotype originates from a young woman in good health. The specimen was PBMCs. The CDR3 here is CASSPNPSSYNEQFF. CDR3 DNA: TGTGCCAGCAGCCCGAATCCGAGCTCCTACAATGAGCAGTTCTTC.